This TCR beta chain derives from a study of a mutant IDH1 vaccine in newly diagnosed glioma. Sequencing was performed with immunoSEQ multiplex PCR; in TCRdb, only in-frame clones are kept and a portion is missing. This sample yields around 120,000 clones, of which about 80% are seen a single time; under 7% belongs to the top ten. Points on this clone: The target antigen is unknown.

J gave up 0 bases and V 0 bases, and 1 base lay outside the gene matches. Germline CDR1 is SGHDT and CDR2 is YYEEEE. The CDR3 is 15 residues long. Indicated time point: week 11, during vaccination. All doses held 300 ug of mutant IDH1 20-mer peptide, with topical imiquimod. The receptor comes from a man aged 35 to 55 with glioma. Sequences were derived from PBMCs, sampled from a glioma patient whose treatment included an IDH1 peptide vaccine. The chain uses TRBV5-6 and TRBJ2-3; 7 bases fit TRBD2. The DNA for the CDR3 is TGTGCCAGCAGCTTGGATAGCGGGAGCACAGATACGCAGTATTTT. Protein sequence: CASSLDSGSTDTQYF.